This TCR beta chain comes out of a study of shared clonotypes between healthy human individuals. As to this clone: Its antigen is not identified.

The CDR3 extends over 13 amino acids. Germline loops: CDR1 SEHNR, CDR2 FQNEAQ (reference sequence). Trimming pared 3 bases from V and 4 bases from J, leaving 10 bases between. The input for sorted-subset replicate PCRs was roughly 180 ng DNA, some 28,000 T cell genomes. Original data processing: ImmunoSEQ yielded junction-only sequences lacking quality scores, so filtering differed. The repertoire was sequenced with immunoSEQ multiplex PCR; TCRdb's copy has only in-frame clones and lacks some. Clone size and V and J calls were adopted from that table, with D and trimming inferred from the DNA. The repertoire holds roughly 1,100,000 clones, about 76% seen once, with about 1.5% in the top ten. Findings and caveats of the study: Larger estimated richness was generally recorded for naive subsets relative to memory subsets.

V is TRBV7-9 and J is TRBJ2-7; unclear D gene. This TCR was sampled from a man aged 18 to 30 in good health. Sample: memory CD4+ T cells sorted from blood. Subset defined: CD45RA-negative fraction. CDR3 sequence: CASSFGAFYEQYF. Here the CDR3 DNA reads TGTGCCAGCAGCTTCGGAGCCTTTTACGAGCAGTACTTC.